The rows below give T cell receptor beta chains drawn from one sample of a study of Graves' ophthalmopathy and Graves' hyperthyroidism. TCRdb re-derived calls from the multiplex PCR reads in MiXCR, one entry per CDR3 protein. The sample has 450,000 or so distinct CDR3 sequences, approximately 15% seen once. Sequencing was performed on blood. All receptors come from a woman aged 25 to 39 with Graves' ophthalmopathy. Each CDR3 is given with its conserved first and last residue. The order of the fields is D gene, J gene, clone size, V gene, CDR3 DNA, CDR3 protein. The D gene is left open where the match is weak. A clone size is listed for some rows: how often the clone was seen (once, few, many), or a class if it is expanded.

NA	TRBJ1-2	many	TRBV13	TGTGCCAGCAGCTCTGCTTCTAATCGTGGCTACACCTTC	CASSSASNRGYTF
NA	TRBJ2-7	few	TRBV12-3/TRBV12-4	TGTGCCAGCAGTTTGAGCCCCGGTCAGGGCTACGAGCAGTACTTC	CASSLSPGQGYEQYF
TRBD1	TRBJ2-5	few	TRBV20-1	TGCAGTGCTAGAGCTTCCCCGGACAGGGGGAGGGAGACCCAGTACTTC	CSARASPDRGRETQYF
NA	TRBJ2-7	few	TRBV30	TGTGCCGGGAAGTTTCAGGCTCGGTGGGCCTACGAGCAGTACTTC	CAGKFQARWAYEQYF
NA	TRBJ2-7	many	TRBV6-2/TRBV6-3	TGTGCCAGCAGTTACCAGCAGAGAGAGTACTACGAGCAGTACTTC	CASSYQQREYYEQYF
NA	TRBJ2-7	many	TRBV12-3/TRBV12-4	TGTGCCAGCAGCCCCCCTCAATACGAGCAGTACTTC	CASSPPQYEQYF
NA	TRBJ2-7	few	TRBV10-3	TGTGCCATCAGTGAGTCGGGGGCAGGTCTATACGAGCAGTACTTC	CAISESGAGLYEQYF
TRBD2	TRBJ2-7	many	TRBV27	TGTGCCAGCAGTTTTAGCGGGTCCCACGAGCAGTACTTC	CASSFSGSHEQYF
TRBD1	TRBJ1-1	NA	TRBV19	TGTGCCAGTAGGACCAGACAGGGGGCGTTGAACACTGAAGCTTGCTTT	CASRTRQGALNTEACF
NA	TRBJ1-6	once	TRBV6-5	TGTGCCAGCAACAAAGGGGGAGCTTCACCCCTCCACTTT	CASNKGGASPLHF
NA	TRBJ1-5	many	TRBV19	TGTGCCAGTAGTATGGGCAGGGGAGGTAATCAGCCCCAGCATTTT	CASSMGRGGNQPQHF
NA	TRBJ2-7	many	TRBV7-2	TGTGCCAGCAGCTTAGGACACCTAGAGCAGTACTTC	CASSLGHLEQYF
NA	TRBJ1-2	NA	TRBV6-1	TGTGCCAGCAACGAGGGGAGGGTCTATGGCTACACCTTC	CASNEGRVYGYTF
TRBD1	TRBJ2-7	NA	TRBV27	TGTGCCAGCAGTTTTATGGACAGGGAGGAGCAGTACTTC	CASSFMDREEQYF
NA	TRBJ1-1	NA	TRBV6-5	TGTGCCAGCAGTTACCGGCAGGAGAACACTGAAGCTTTCTTT	CASSYRQENTEAFF
NA	TRBJ2-4	few	TRBV6-5	TGTGCCAGCAGTTACTCGAGGGCAGGGTTAAACATTCAGTACTTC	CASSYSRAGLNIQYF
NA	TRBJ1-2	many	TRBV19	TGTGCCAGTAGTATAAGGCCAGAAAACTATGGCTACACCTTC	CASSIRPENYGYTF
NA	TRBJ1-2	NA	TRBV19	TGTGCCAGTACGGAGGGGAACTATGGCTACACCTTC	CASTEGNYGYTF
TRBD2	TRBJ2-2	many	TRBV27	TGTGCCAGCAGCTCTTCGGCGGGGGGGCTTTACACCGGGGAGCTGTTTTTT	CASSSSAGGLYTGELFF
NA	TRBJ2-7	many	TRBV19	TGTGCCAGTAGTATGGACGGTAGGCCGGCCTACGAGCAGTACTTC	CASSMDGRPAYEQYF
NA	TRBJ2-7	many	TRBV6-1	TGTGCCAGCAGCTCCACAGGGACTGAGCAGTACTTC	CASSSTGTEQYF
NA	TRBJ2-2	many	TRBV11-2	TGTGCCAGCAGCCCGCCCCCCTTCATAGCGAGAGCGTTCACCGGGGAGCTGTTTTTT	CASSPPPFIARAFTGELFF
TRBD1	TRBJ2-7	many	TRBV6-1	TGTGCCAGCAGTGGGTGGACAGGGGATTCCTACGAGCAGTACTTC	CASSGWTGDSYEQYF
TRBD2	TRBJ2-5	many	TRBV7-3	TGTGCCAGCAGCCCTCTAGCGGGAGTGAGAGAGACCCAGTACTTC	CASSPLAGVRETQYF